This TCR beta chain derives from a study of cytomegalovirus exposure and HLA in healthy donors. The PCR was carried out with 60 Vbeta primers and 13 Jbeta primers. This table comes from immunoSEQ multiplex PCR, and its TCRdb copy is limited to in-frame clones, with some not included. The repertoire holds around 120,000 clones, with about four fifths as singletons. Germline CDR1 and CDR2: MNHNY and SVGAGI (reference sequence). The CDR3 has 14 residues. Notes on the study in general: Data from an earlier analysis indicated that most TCR beta V segments were productive either about 90% or about 30% of the time. Indistinguishable V segments, including TRBV6-2 and TRBV6-3, were excluded.

On this clone itself: Antigen specificity is unknown. The junction departs from germline at one end; a sequencing error may be responsible.

The chain links TRBV6-6 to TRBJ1-2; the match to TRBD1 covers 7 bases. This TCR was recovered from a female donor in good health and CMV-seropositive. The specimen was PBMCs. Here the CDR3 reads CASSYYRDSEGSSF. The CDR3 bases are TGTGCCAGCAGTTATTACAGGGACAGCGAAGGGAGTTCCTTC.